The clone carrying this T cell receptor beta chain has more than one count but fewer than ten. Its antigen is not identified. The TCRbeta library was prepared with unique molecular identifiers. A single record per CDR3 protein comes from TCRdb applying MiXCR to the PCR reads. The table records 550,000 to 600,000 distinct CDR3 sequences, about 23% of them present only once. V lost 8 bases and J lost 5, with 21 bases in between. This CDR3 has 15 residues. CDR1 is MNHNS and CDR2 is SASEGT in the germline V gene. The sample is drawn from a study of T-cell reconstitution after alpha-beta-depleted transplantation in children. Study observations and caveats: Expanded clones from the graft, numbering several hundred, reportedly supplied alpha-beta T cells about two months after transplant. From surviving recipient T cells and thymic progenitors came the high day-60 TCRbeta diversity observed in some patients. At the one-year point after transplant, T-cell counts and TCRbeta diversity were found to come mostly from T cells that had been newly produced.

This sequence was found in a boy under three years old who had a stem cell transplant for acute myeloid leukemia, so the T cells may come from the graft donor. Specimen: PBMCs, mostly from graft donor cells, collected 360 days after TCRalphabeta/CD19-depleted stem cell transplant. The gene calls are TRBV6-1 and TRBJ2-5; D tentatively reads TRBD1 or TRBD2 (5 bases each). The CDR3: CASGTRDPGRETQYF. CDR3 DNA sequence: TGTGCCAGCGGGACCCGGGACCCGGGGCGGGAGACCCAGTACTTC.